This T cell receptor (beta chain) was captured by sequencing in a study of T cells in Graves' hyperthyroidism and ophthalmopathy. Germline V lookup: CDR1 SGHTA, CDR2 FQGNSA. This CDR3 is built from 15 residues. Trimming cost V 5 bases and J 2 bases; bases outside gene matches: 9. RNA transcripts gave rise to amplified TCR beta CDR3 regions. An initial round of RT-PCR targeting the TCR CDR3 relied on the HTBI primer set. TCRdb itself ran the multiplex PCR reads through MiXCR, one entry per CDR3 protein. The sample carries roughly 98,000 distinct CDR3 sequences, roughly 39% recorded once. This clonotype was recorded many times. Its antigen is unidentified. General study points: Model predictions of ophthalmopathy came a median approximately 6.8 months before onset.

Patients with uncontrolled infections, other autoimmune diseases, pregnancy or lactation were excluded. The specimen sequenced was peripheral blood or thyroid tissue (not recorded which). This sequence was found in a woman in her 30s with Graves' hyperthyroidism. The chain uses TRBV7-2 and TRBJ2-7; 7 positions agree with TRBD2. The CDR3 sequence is CASSPSGNGAYEQYF. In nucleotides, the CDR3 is TGTGCCAGCAGCCCCAGCGGGAATGGAGCCTACGAGCAGTACTTC.